The 29 T cell receptor beta chains given below trace back to one sample, sequenced in a study of response to subunit inactivated influenza vaccine. TCRdb processed the RT-PCR reads anew with MiXCR; each CDR3 protein has one entry. The sample contains about 240,000 distinct CDR3 sequences, 12% of which appear only once. The sample consisted of non-naive T cells sorted from PBMCs, taken 14 to 15 days before vaccination. These receptors all stem from a man aged 45-65 years who received an inactivated influenza vaccine.

This clonotype was seen more than once but under ten times. CDR3 DNA sequence: TGCAGTGCTAGAGATGCAGGACTCCTAGGAACCCAGTACTTC. It specifies CSARDAGLLGTQYF. The chain recombines TRBV20-1 with TRBJ2-5, with a weak D call TRBD2 (5 bases). Germline lookup yields CDR1 DFQATT and CDR2 SNEGSKA (reference sequence). This CDR3 has 14 residues. Trimming pared 0 bases from V and 8 bases from J, leaving 16 bases between.

This clonotype has a count of ten or more. The chain joins TRBV5-1 to TRBJ2-1; D not resolved. Germline CDR1 and CDR2: SGHRS and YFSETQ. V was pared by 2 bases and J by 1 base, with 10 bases between. The CDR3 contains 15 residues. The CDR3, as DNA: TGCGCCAGCAGCTTAACGGGTCTATCCTACAATGAGCAGTTCTTC. Translated: CASSLTGLSYNEQFF. The entire variable domain, with the rest obtained from reference TRBV5-1 and TRBJ2-1, is as follows: KAGVTQTPRYLIKTRGQQVTLSCSPISGHRSVSWYQQTPGQGLQFLFEYFSETQRNKGNFPGRFSGRQFSNSRSEMNVSTLELGDSALYLCASSLTGLSYNEQFFGPGTRLTVL.

This chain connects TRBV9 to TRBJ2-1, with TRBD1 identical over 11 bases. V lost 4 bases to trimming and J lost 5 bases; unmatched junction nucleotides: 5. This CDR3 contains 15 residues. The V gene's germline CDR1 is SGDLS and CDR2 YYNGEE. The chain's CDR3 is CASSRTGGIDNEQFF. The CDR3 nucleotides are TGTGCCAGCAGCCGGACAGGGGGCATCGACAATGAGCAGTTCTTC.

This clonotype turned up a few times. The chain carries TRBV25-1 and TRBJ2-1, with 9 bases that match TRBD1. V was clipped by 3 bases and J by 2 bases; unmatched bases: 5. CDR3 length: 16 residues. Germline V gene lookup returns CDR1 MGHDK and CDR2 SYGVNS. Here the CDR3 DNA reads TGTGCCAGCAGTGACTCACGACAGGGGGCCTACAATGAGCAGTTCTTC. Translation: CASSDSRQGAYNEQFF.

The chain combines TRBV19 with TRBJ2-1, with 8 bases fitting TRBD2. Germline lookup yields CDR1 LNHDA and CDR2 SQIVND (reference sequence). Trimming took 5 bases from V and 9 from J; bases not matched to a gene: 18. There are 17 residues in the CDR3. The CDR3 DNA follows: TGTGCCAGTAGTTCTCGATTAGCGGGACTTGTTCATAGTGAGCAGTTCTTC. Residues: CASSSRLAGLVHSEQFF.

This sequence joins TRBV6-5 and TRBJ2-1, with D tentatively TRBD2 (6 bases). The CDR3 extends over 15 amino acids. Trimming took 2 bases from V and 6 from J, leaving 14 bases between them. Germline lookup yields CDR1 MNHEY and CDR2 SVGAGI. The CDR3 DNA is TGTGCCAGCAGTTACGGGCCTGGGGGGTTCAATGAGCAGTTCTTC. Residues: CASSYGPGGFNEQFF.

This clonotype was found a few times. V usage is TRBV7-8 and J usage is TRBJ2-5; D is unclear. The V end was cut by 3 bases, the J end by 3 bases, with 14 bases between. The CDR3 is 15 amino acids. Germline V gene data show CDR1 as SGHVS and CDR2 as FQNEAQ. The CDR3 is CASSFGRRIEETQYF. CDR3 DNA: TGTGCCAGCAGCTTCGGACGGCGGATTGAAGAGACCCAGTACTTC.

J is TRBJ2-3 and V is TRBV25-1; the D is unclear. The CDR3 extends over 14 amino acids. Trimming cost V 3 bases and J 7 bases, with 14 bases left between them. Germline loops: CDR1 MGHDK, CDR2 SYGVNS. As DNA, the CDR3 is TGTGCCAGCAGTGACCCGGCCCGCTCCTATACGCAGTATTTT. Translation: CASSDPARSYTQYF.

This clonotype was found many times. The CDR3 protein is CSVETNRFF. The CDR3 bases are TGCAGCGTTGAGACTAATCGGTTCTTC. The chain carries TRBV29-1 and TRBJ2-1; perhaps TRBD2 as D (5 bases). CDR3 length: 9 amino acids. Between the trimmed V and J ends, which lost 3 bases and 15 bases, there was a span of 9 bases. Germline-derived CDR1 and CDR2 are SQVTM and ANQGSEA.

This clonotype was counted many times. This chain connects TRBV12-3 or TRBV12-4 to TRBJ2-2, with 8 bases fitting TRBD2. Trimming at V came to 1 base and at J to 4 bases, leaving 8 bases not matched to a gene. The CDR3 runs 17 residues. In nucleotides, the CDR3 is TGTGCCAGCAGTTTAGTCCGACTAGCGCTAAGCACCGGGGAGCTGTTTTTT. This encodes CASSLVRLALSTGELFF.

V is TRBV6-4 and J is TRBJ2-1, with D perhaps TRBD1 (6 bases). The ends were cut back, 9 bases at V and 8 bases at J, with 14 bases in the middle. CDR1 is MRHNA and CDR2 is SNTAGT in the germline V gene. This CDR3 region has 12 residues. CDR3 residues: CASPKDRYEQFF. Here the CDR3 DNA reads TGTGCCAGTCCGAAAGACAGGTATGAGCAGTTCTTC.

The chain uses TRBV6-2 or TRBV6-3 and TRBJ2-1; no clear D. This CDR3 is 14 amino acids long. The V end was cut by 8 bases, the J end by 2 bases, with 13 bases between. Germline CDR1 is MNHEY and CDR2 is SVGEGT. The CDR3: CASFPGGTYNEQFF. The CDR3 DNA reads as TGTGCCAGCTTTCCCGGCGGAACCTACAATGAGCAGTTCTTC.

This clonotype was picked up a small number of times. The chain links TRBV5-6 to TRBJ2-5, with 14 nucleotides matching TRBD2. Germline V gives CDR1 SGHDT, CDR2 YYEEEE. V shed 3 bases and J 2 bases; nucleotides not matched to a gene: 3. The CDR3 extends over 16 amino acids. This chain's CDR3 is CASSWGLAGEQETQYF. The CDR3, as DNA: TGTGCCAGCAGCTGGGGACTAGCGGGGGAACAAGAGACCCAGTACTTC.

This clonotype has a handful of counts. V gene TRBV9 combines with J gene TRBJ2-1, with 8 bases identical to TRBD2. This CDR3 has 16 amino acids. CDR1 is SGDLS, CDR2 YYNGEE, per germline. V shed 0 bases, J shed 2 bases, and the junction held 4 bases outside the gene matches. In nucleotides, the CDR3 is TGTGCCAGCAGCGTAGATCTAGCGGGCGCCTACAATGAGCAGTTCTTC. Its translation is CASSVDLAGAYNEQFF.

The chain uses TRBV18 and TRBJ2-7, with D unresolved. The CDR3 sequence is 15 residues long. Between the trimmed V and J ends, which lost 8 bases and 4 bases, there was a span of 21 bases. The V gene's germline CDR1 is KGHSH and CDR2 LQKENI. DNA of the CDR3: TGTGCCAGCCTTAAAACCCCCGGGCAGCTATACGAGCAGTACTTC. Amino acid sequence: CASLKTPGQLYEQYF. The full variable domain, in which reference TRBV18 and TRBJ2-7 provide the parts outside the CDR3, is NAGVMQNPRHLVRRRGQEARLRCSPMKGHSHVYWYRQLPEEGLKFMVYLQKENIIDESGMPKERFSAEFPKEGPSILRIQQVVRGDSAAYFCASLKTPGQLYEQYFGPGTRLTVT.

V gene TRBV11-2 combines with J gene TRBJ2-5; TRBD1 matches 8 bases. V lost 5 bases, J lost 2 bases, and 7 bases stayed unmatched. The CDR3 totals 15 residues. From germline, CDR1 is SGHAT and CDR2 FQNNGV. The CDR3 nucleotides are TGTGCCAGCAGCCGATCGACAGGGGAACAAGAGACCCAGTACTTC. Translated, it gives CASSRSTGEQETQYF.

The CDR3 nucleotides read TGTGCCATCAGTGGCCCACAGGGGGCCACCTCTGGGGCCAACGTCCTGACTTTC. Amino acids: CAISGPQGATSGANVLTF. The chain uses TRBV10-3 and TRBJ2-6, with 9 positions matching TRBD1. The CDR3 contains 18 residues. V shed 4 bases, J shed 0 bases, and the junction held 7 bases outside the gene matches. CDR1 is ENHRY and CDR2 is SYGVKD in the germline V gene.

This chain uses TRBV28 with TRBJ1-2, with D possibly being TRBD1 (5 bases). V was shortened by 8 bases and J by 8 bases, with 9 bases between the two germline ends. The CDR3 loop spans 10 amino acids. Germline-derived CDR1 and CDR2 are MDHEN and SYDVKM. The CDR3 bases are TGTGCCAGCGGAGCAGGGGGCTACACCTTC. Translated: CASGAGGYTF.

In this sample, this clonotype turned up a few times. The J gene is TRBJ1-4, the V gene TRBV10-3; 9 positions match TRBD1. Germline V CDR1 and CDR2: ENHRY, SYGVKD. The CDR3 is 17 amino acids. The junction had 14 bases not matched to a gene; V was cut back by 4 bases and J by 8 bases. The CDR3 sequence: CAISATRGQGRREKLFF. The CDR3, as DNA: TGTGCCATCAGTGCGACCCGGGGACAGGGTAGAAGAGAAAAACTGTTTTTT.

The rearrangement joins TRBV7-2 to TRBJ2-6; 10 nucleotides align to TRBD1. Trimming removed 5 bases from V and 1 base from J; junction bases left unmatched: 5. Germline CDR1 SGHTA, CDR2 FQGNSA. There are 17 residues in the CDR3. CDR3 nucleotide sequence: TGTGCCAGCAGCCCAGGACAGGGGGTATCTGGGGCCAACGTCCTGACTTTC. It codes for CASSPGQGVSGANVLTF.

This chain uses TRBV9 with TRBJ2-5; TRBD2 matches 11 bases. The CDR3 length is 14 residues. Germline V CDR1 and CDR2: SGDLS, YYNGEE. The junction had 4 bases not matched to a gene; V was cut back by 4 bases and J by 5 bases. DNA of the CDR3: TGTGCCAGCAGCCCGCGACTAGCGGGGGAGACCCAGTACTTC. As protein: CASSPRLAGETQYF.

The genes are TRBV6-5 and TRBJ1-2; D not certain. With 2 bases removed from V and 5 bases from J, the gap between germline ends came to 12 bases. The CDR3 length is 14 residues. Looked up from germline, CDR1 is MNHEY and CDR2 is SVGAGI. CDR3 amino acids: CASSYLSSAYGYTF. CDR3 nucleotides: TGTGCCAGCAGTTACCTATCGTCTGCGTATGGCTACACCTTC.

This clonotype was counted at least ten times. The chain recombines TRBV4-1 with TRBJ2-7, with 9 bases identical to TRBD1. Unmatched junction bases numbered 6, after V lost 1 base and J lost 5 bases. The CDR3 spans 15 residues. CDR1 MGHRA and CDR2 YSYEKL come from the germline V gene. The CDR3 protein is CASSQAGTGKDEQYF. CDR3 DNA: TGCGCCAGCAGCCAAGCCGGGACAGGGAAAGACGAGCAGTACTTC.

This clonotype was seen only once. Possible read error: a much larger clone is one base away. The chain employs TRBV20-1 and TRBJ2-7; the D gene could be TRBD1 or TRBD2 (5 bases each). Germline CDR1 reads DFQATT; CDR2 reads SNEGSKA (reference sequence). The CDR3 is 12 residues long. The V gene lost 6 bases and the J gene lost 6 bases, with 15 bases spanning the gap. CDR3 DNA: TGCAGTGCCAGACCCGGGGCCAGCGAGCAGTACTTC. It encodes CSARPGASEQYF.

This clonotype occurred many times. This chain uses TRBV11-2 with TRBJ2-5; D is perhaps TRBD2 (6 bases). The V gene lost 0 bases and the J gene lost 9 bases, with 23 bases spanning the gap. There are 17 residues in the CDR3. Germline V gene lookup returns CDR1 SGHAT and CDR2 FQNNGV. CDR3 in DNA: TGTGCCAGCAGCTTAGATAAGGCGGAGGGCGAACGGAGGGCCCAGTACTTC. Amino acid sequence: CASSLDKAEGERRAQYF.

The V and J genes are TRBV15 and TRBJ1-4; 7 nucleotides agree with TRBD1. Germline assignment: CDR1 LNHNV and CDR2 YYDKDF (reference sequence). CDR3 size: 15 residues. V lost 5 bases and J lost 0; bases outside the gene matches: 3. The CDR3 DNA reads TGTGCCACCAGCCGAGGACAGGCAACTAATGAAAAACTGTTTTTT. This translates into CATSRGQATNEKLFF.

This clonotype was counted at least ten times. The chain joins TRBV20-1 to TRBJ2-3, with TRBD2 as a possible D gene (5 bases). CDR1 and CDR2 (germline): DFQATT, SNEGSKA (reference sequence). V dropped 0 bases and J dropped 10 bases, with 14 bases sitting between them. The CDR3 covers 13 residues. The CDR3 loop reads CSARDPRRGSQYF. CDR3 coding DNA: TGCAGTGCTAGAGACCCCCGCCGGGGTTCGCAGTATTTT.

This clonotype has a count of ten or more. V usage is TRBV7-2 and J usage is TRBJ2-6; the D is unclear. The CDR3 spans 12 residues. Trimming took off 4 bases at V and 2 bases at J, with 0 bases between the two ends. Germline values: CDR1 SGHTA, CDR2 FQGNSA. CDR3 sequence reads: CASSSGANVLTF. DNA of the CDR3: TGTGCCAGCAGCTCTGGGGCCAACGTCCTGACTTTC.

This sequence joins TRBV5-1 and TRBJ2-7; possible D gene TRBD2, 5 bases. The germline V gene has CDR1 SGHRS and CDR2 YFSETQ. Trimming removed 4 bases at V and 1 base at J, with 12 bases between. The CDR3 runs 14 residues. DNA for the CDR3: TGCGCCAGCAGCGAGGAGGCTCGGTCCTACGAGCAGTACTTC. Protein product: CASSEEARSYEQYF.